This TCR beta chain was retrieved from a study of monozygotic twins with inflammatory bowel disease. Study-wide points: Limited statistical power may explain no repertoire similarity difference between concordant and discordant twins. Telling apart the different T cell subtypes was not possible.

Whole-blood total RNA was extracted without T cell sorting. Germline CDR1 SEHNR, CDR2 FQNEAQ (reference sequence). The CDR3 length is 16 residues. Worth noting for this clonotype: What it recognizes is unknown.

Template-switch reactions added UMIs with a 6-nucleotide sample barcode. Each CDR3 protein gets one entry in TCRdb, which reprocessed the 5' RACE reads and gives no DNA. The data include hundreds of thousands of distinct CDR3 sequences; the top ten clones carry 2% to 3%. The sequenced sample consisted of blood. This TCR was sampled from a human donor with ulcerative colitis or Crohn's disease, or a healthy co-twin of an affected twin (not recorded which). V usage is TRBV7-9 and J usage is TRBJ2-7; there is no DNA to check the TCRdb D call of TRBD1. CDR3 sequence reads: CASSQPAGTGPNEQYF.